This T cell receptor (beta chain) was captured by sequencing in a study of cytomegalovirus exposure and HLA in healthy donors. The PCR used 60 Vbeta and 13 Jbeta primers. Profiled with immunoSEQ multiplex PCR; TCRdb holds only in-frame clones, not every one. The sample has fewer than 200,000 clones, approximately 79% seen once. CDR1 is SGHAT, CDR2 FQNNGV, per germline. V was clipped by 2 bases and J by 6 bases, with 18 bases between them. The CDR3 runs 16 residues. Sequencing used PBMCs. The sequence derives from a male donor in good health and CMV-seronegative. The chain recombines TRBV11-2 with TRBJ2-3; D gene ambiguous. Written as DNA, the CDR3 is TGTGCCAGCAGCTTACTCCCTAACTCCCTTCGGGATACGCAGTATTTT. Protein: CASSLLPNSLRDTQYF.